The source of this T cell receptor (beta chain) is a study of CD8 T cells in Susac syndrome (dated by TCRdb to between 2017 and 2020). About the study as a whole: Of the Susac syndrome patients who were sequenced, fewer than 10 were in clinical remission while about six had clinically active disease. At the time of blood withdrawal, Susac syndrome patients were either therapy-naive, taking corticosteroids (with some also receiving IVIg), or on IVIg alone. The study used repertoire sequencing to test whether antigen drove CD8+ T cell activation and differentiation in Susac syndrome. Results the study describes overall, beyond this receptor: In patients with Susac syndrome, the CD4+ T cell repertoire showed no detectable clonal expansion. The TCR sequencing and HLA analysis was acknowledged to have included a relatively small number of individuals.

Turning to this clonotype: The antigen it recognizes is unknown. Within one base of it there is no much larger clone, and no base qualities were kept.

RNA was extracted using the RNeasy kit, and roughly 0.45 to 1 ug of the RNA was reverse transcribed with random hexamers. TCR beta CDR3 regions were amplified with the immunoSEQ multiplex PCR assay covering 54 Vbeta and 13 Jbeta segments. Bias from PCR amplification was corrected by using a synthetic template baseline for primer optimization and for computational correction. Per the original workflow: Reads were annotated to V, D and J genes according to IMGT and were analyzed with immunoSEQ Analyzer, with only productive sequences retained. Clonality was calculated as one minus the Shannon entropy normalized by log2 of the number of productive unique sequences. For each patient and control, public and private clones were evaluated among the 100 most prevalent clones. Clones were defined as Susac-specific if absent from the healthy and MS cohorts, from 1052 published viral clones and from other ImmuneACCESS disease sequences. Clones were called with MiXCR by TCRdb after fastp trimmed the public reads at Q25, and only in-frame beta chains were retained. All rows with the same CDR3 protein become a single entry with the most common DNA and genes. The V and J calls here are based on TCRdb, not the publication. The sample table shows 150,000 to 200,000 distinct CDR3 sequences, and 85% to 95% are seen once. The ten largest clones capture around 0.094% of the sample.

High-throughput TCR beta sequencing profiled peripheral blood CD8+ and CD4+ T cells from healthy donors, Susac syndrome patients and multiple sclerosis patients. The Susac syndrome patients fulfilled recently defined diagnostic criteria for either definite or probable disease. CD8+ TEMRA cells were enriched by FACS, while bulk CD8+ and CD4+ T cells were purified by magnetic negative isolation. Blood was collected in EDTA tubes and processed within 24 hours, with PBMCs isolated through density gradient centrifugation. PBMCs intended for TCR sequencing were cryopreserved in liquid nitrogen and were subsequently thawed in a 37 degrees C water bath. The sorted or isolated CD4+, CD8+ and CD8+ TEMRA cells reached a purity of at least 90%. Sequenced material: CD4+ T cells from PBMCs. This sequence was found in a human donor with Susac syndrome.

The DNA reads TGTGCCAGCAGCTTAGTCGGACAGGGGACCTACGAGCAGTACTTC. It translates to CASSLVGQGTYEQYF. The chain couples TRBV11-2 to TRBJ2-7; 9 middle bases align to TRBD1. As encoded in the germline V gene, CDR1 is SGHAT while CDR2 is FQNNGV. V is pruned by 1 base and J by 2 bases, leaving 3 bases of the junction without a gene match. Measured from the cysteine to the phenylalanine, the CDR3 is 15 residues long. Only the CDR3 portion is preserved as DNA: 45 bases, with reading frame beginning at the first base.